Listed here are 21 T cell receptor beta chains from one sample, sequenced in a study of shared T cell receptors in the human thymus. Produced via immunoSEQ multiplex PCR; TCRdb's table is partial and in-frame only. The sample records hundreds of thousands of clones, approximately 90% being singletons. These sequences were also reported in another study, on human thymus T cells.

The sequencing input was thymocytes. These receptors came from a boy in the first two years of life with a congenital heart defect.

The chain combines TRBV28 with TRBJ1-5; D is unresolved. Germline loops: CDR1 MDHEN, CDR2 SYDVKM. Trimming shortened V by 6 bases and J by 0 bases, and 12 bases separated the two germline ends. The CDR3 runs to 15 residues. The DNA for the CDR3 is TGTGCCAGCAGCCGACAAAAGTATAGCAATCAGCCCCAGCATTTT. Translation: CASSRQKYSNQPQHF.

This clone has a single count. CDR3 in amino acids: CASSARQGINGKNIQYF. CDR3 in DNA: TGTGCCAGCAGTGCAAGACAGGGCATAAATGGCAAAAACATTCAGTACTTC. The V and J genes are TRBV27 and TRBJ2-4, with 7 nucleotides matching TRBD1. J lost 3 bases, V lost 5 bases, and 13 bases had no gene match. The CDR3 extends over 17 amino acids. Germline V CDR1 and CDR2: MNHEY, SMNVEV (reference sequence).

The chain joins TRBV7-8 to TRBJ2-7; 14 nucleotides line up with TRBD2. The CDR3 loop spans 16 amino acids. V gave up 4 bases and J gave up 7 bases; unmatched junction bases: 9. Germline V CDR1 and CDR2: SGHVS, FQNEAQ. The CDR3 here is CASSCPGLAGAGEQYF. CDR3 DNA: TGTGCCAGCAGCTGTCCGGGACTAGCGGGAGCGGGGGAGCAGTACTTC.

This chain uses TRBV11-3 with TRBJ2-4; TRBD1 agrees at 8 bases. The CDR3 extends over 16 amino acids. Germline-derived CDR1 and CDR2 are SGHNT and YENEEA. After removal of 6 bases from V and 1 base from J, the junction contained 8 bases not matched to a gene. This CDR3 reads CASSFRGPRAKNIQYF. The CDR3 region has the DNA TGTGCCAGCAGTTTCAGGGGGCCGCGGGCCAAAAACATTCAGTACTTC.

This chain links TRBV11-3 with TRBJ1-1; no clear D. Trimming stripped 4 bases from V and 3 bases from J, with 12 bases between. Looked up from germline, CDR1 is SGHNT and CDR2 is YENEEA. This CDR3 has 14 amino acids. CDR3 amino acids: CASSSSGVDTEAFF. CDR3 DNA sequence: TGTGCCAGCAGCTCGAGCGGTGTCGACACTGAAGCTTTCTTT.

The chain recombines TRBV29-1 with TRBJ2-5; unclear D gene. V shed 3 bases and J shed 1 base, with 3 bases lying between them. This CDR3 has 11 residues. Germline CDR1 SQVTM, CDR2 ANQGSEA. CDR3 sequence reads: CSVDVQETQYF. The CDR3 DNA reads as TGCAGCGTTGACGTCCAAGAGACCCAGTACTTC.

Here the CDR3 DNA reads TGCGCCAGCAGCCAAGATGGCCGGGACAGTTCGGGAGATGAGCAGTTCTTC. Translating gives CASSQDGRDSSGDEQFF. The chain uses TRBV4-1 and TRBJ2-1; a possible D gene is TRBD1 (7 bases). CDR1 MGHRA and CDR2 YSYEKL come from the germline V gene. The V end was cut by 0 bases, the J end by 8 bases, with 20 bases between. This CDR3 comprises 17 residues.

The chain links TRBV27 to TRBJ2-1; 12 positions match TRBD2. Germline-derived CDR1 and CDR2 are MNHEY and SMNVEV (reference sequence). The J segment lost 5 bases and the V segment lost 7 bases, leaving 15 bases of the junction unmatched. CDR3 length equals 18 residues. CDR3 protein: CASKIGLAGPSGHNEQFF. The DNA of the CDR3 is TGTGCCAGCAAGATAGGACTAGCGGGACCCTCCGGGCACAATGAGCAGTTCTTC.

This clone was picked up one time. The gene calls are TRBV14 and TRBJ2-1, with 7 bases lining up with TRBD2. Germline V lookup: CDR1 SGHDN, CDR2 FVKESK. The CDR3 runs to 17 residues. The V gene end was trimmed by 0 bases and the J gene end by 4 bases; junction bases not matched to a gene: 9. The CDR3 sequence: CASSQDHVRGGYNEQFF. CDR3 sequence (DNA): TGTGCCAGCAGCCAAGATCACGTACGCGGGGGTTACAATGAGCAGTTCTTC.

This clone was seen once. The chain has TRBV19 and TRBJ2-4; D is possibly TRBD1 (6 bases). Trimming took off 5 bases at V and 0 bases at J, with 23 bases between the two ends. The CDR3 is 19 residues long. Germline V gives CDR1 LNHDA, CDR2 SQIVND (reference sequence). For the CDR3, the DNA is TGTGCCAGTAGTGGAGGACAGTTCGCACCGATCCAAGCCAAAAACATTCAGTACTTC. It yields the protein CASSGGQFAPIQAKNIQYF.

This clone has only a few counts. The V call is TRBV5-1, the J call TRBJ1-2, with D maybe TRBD1 (5 bases). Trimming took off 2 bases at V and 8 bases at J, with 10 bases between the two ends. Germline CDR1 reads SGHRS; CDR2 reads YFSETQ. The CDR3 has 12 residues. This CDR3 reads CASSFQGIGYTF. The CDR3 DNA sequence: TGCGCCAGCAGCTTCCAGGGTATAGGCTACACCTTC.

The chain combines TRBV30 with TRBJ2-7, with 10 bases matching TRBD2. CDR3 size: 17 residues. The V and J ends lost 0 bases and 2 bases, in that order; junction bases with no gene match: 10. Germline CDR1 and CDR2: GTSNPN and SVGIG (reference sequence). The CDR3 loop is CAWSVRSGRVKAYEQYF. The CDR3 DNA reads as TGTGCCTGGAGTGTAAGGAGCGGGAGGGTGAAAGCCTACGAGCAGTACTTC.

This chain connects TRBV29-1 to TRBJ2-1, with 7 bases that match TRBD2. After removal of 7 bases from V and 3 bases from J, the junction contained 6 bases not matched to a gene. Germline assignment: CDR1 SQVTM and CDR2 ANQGSEA. There are 13 residues in the CDR3. CDR3 sequence: CSATSAVYNEQFF. DNA for the CDR3: TGCAGCGCCACTAGCGCCGTCTACAATGAGCAGTTCTTC.

The V call is TRBV27, the J call TRBJ2-1; 12 bases match TRBD1. Germline-derived CDR1 and CDR2 are MNHEY and SMNVEV (reference sequence). This CDR3 spans 15 amino acids. The ends lost 6 bases at V and 7 bases at J; junction bases unmatched: 7. This CDR3 is CASSYPGQGANEQFF. The CDR3 coding sequence is TGTGCCAGCAGCTACCCGGGACAGGGGGCGAATGAGCAGTTCTTC.

This chain joins TRBV5-4 and TRBJ1-3; D is possibly TRBD1 (5 bases). The CDR3 runs to 14 residues. The V end lost 0 bases, the J end lost 3 bases, and 7 bases lay between the germline ends. Germline V gene sequence: CDR1 SGHNT, CDR2 YYREEE (reference sequence). Written as DNA, the CDR3 is TGTGCCAGCAGCTTGGAAGGGGTTGGAAACACCATATATTTT. Amino acid sequence: CASSLEGVGNTIYF.

The chain employs TRBV9 and TRBJ2-1; D is uncertain. CDR3 length equals 14 residues. The germline V and J ends were trimmed by 0 bases and 2 bases, with 6 bases remaining between them. Looked up from germline, CDR1 is SGDLS and CDR2 is YYNGEE. CDR3 coding DNA: TGTGCCAGCAGCGTAGATTCAGCCTACAATGAGCAGTTCTTC. Amino acid sequence: CASSVDSAYNEQFF.

The V gene is TRBV28, the J gene TRBJ1-5, with 11 nucleotides matching TRBD1. Trimming at V came to 6 bases and at J to 0 bases, leaving 13 bases not matched to a gene. In germline, CDR1 is MDHEN, CDR2 SYDVKM. The length of the CDR3 is 19 residues. CDR3 sequence (DNA): TGTGCCAGCAGCACCGGGCGGACAGGGGGCCCATATAGCAATCAGCCCCAGCATTTT. This translates into CASSTGRTGGPYSNQPQHF.

The sample holds one count of this clone. V usage is TRBV4-2 and J usage is TRBJ2-7, with a weak D call TRBD2 (6 bases). The CDR3 sequence is 15 residues long. Germline V gives CDR1 LGHNA, CDR2 YNFKEQ. V gave up 0 bases and J gave up 1 base, with 10 bases separating them. CDR3 nucleotide sequence: TGTGCCAGCAGCCAAGATCTTAGCGGATCCTACGAGCAGTACTTC. Amino acids: CASSQDLSGSYEQYF.

This clone has more than one count but fewer than ten. V gene TRBV6-4 combines with J gene TRBJ1-5; no firm D call. Per germline, CDR1 MRHNA and CDR2 SNTAGT. V lost 5 bases to trimming and J lost 6 bases, with 11 bases between them. The CDR3 is 13 amino acids. CDR3 in amino acids: CASSSREGQPQHF. In DNA form, the CDR3 reads TGTGCCAGCAGTTCGCGGGAGGGTCAGCCCCAGCATTTT.

V usage is TRBV15 and J usage is TRBJ2-3; 11 bases fit TRBD2. CDR3 length equals 12 residues. After removal of 6 bases from V and 9 bases from J, the junction contained 2 bases not matched to a gene. Per germline, CDR1 LNHNV and CDR2 YYDKDF (reference sequence). The CDR3 region is CATSPSGRTQYF. The CDR3 bases are TGTGCCACCAGTCCTAGCGGGAGGACGCAGTATTTT.

The chain links TRBV4-2 to TRBJ1-5, with TRBD1 matching over 7 bases. V was clipped by 3 bases and J by 6 bases; unmatched bases: 20. The CDR3 consists of 19 residues. Per germline, CDR1 LGHNA and CDR2 YNFKEQ. CDR3 sequence reads: CASSHDATRQGISSQPQHF. CDR3 DNA sequence: TGTGCCAGCAGCCACGACGCCACCCGACAGGGAATTAGTAGTCAGCCCCAGCATTTT.